This T cell receptor beta chain came from a study of Ad26.COV2.S vaccination and SARS-CoV-2 variants. In this sample, this clone turned up once. The J segment lost 4 bases and the V segment lost 1 base, leaving 5 bases of the junction unmatched. Per the germline V gene, CDR1 is MDHEN and CDR2 is SYDVKM. CDR3 length: 16 residues. This sample's treatment: some 19 received Ad26.COV2.S at low or high dose, single or two shots; about 5 received placebo; per-sample allocation not given. Sampling happened 63 days after the first vaccine or placebo injection. TCRdb keeps only in-frame clones here, not all; method: immunoSEQ multiplex PCR. The table has around 450,000 clones, around 90% seen once.

The chain joins TRBV28 to TRBJ2-5; 11 bases match TRBD2. This receptor was obtained from a person aged 18 to 65 who received the Ad26.COV2.S COVID-19 vaccine or a placebo. Sample: peripheral blood, taken in a trial of Ad26.COV2.S vaccine versus placebo. CDR3 bases: TGTGCCAGCAGTTTATTTAGCGGGAGGGCCGTAGAGACCCAGTACTTC. As protein: CASSLFSGRAVETQYF.